In this sample, the clone carrying this T cell receptor (beta chain) turned up a few times. This sample is drawn from a study of T cells after yellow fever vaccination. MiXCR, run by TCRdb on the 5' RACE reads, gives a single entry per CDR3 protein. Counted here are about 52,000 distinct CDR3 sequences, less than 8.5% occurring once; the ten biggest clones make up approximately 24%. The clonotype comes from a man in his late teens or twenties who received the YFV17D yellow fever vaccine. The specimen was CD8+ T cells not binding an NS4B(214-222) dextramer, sorted from PBMCs, collected more than 40 days after the first yellow fever vaccination.

The CDR3: CASSHTSGQGYEQYF. For the CDR3, the DNA is TGCGCCAGCAGCCATACATCGGGACAGGGCTACGAGCAGTACTTC. This chain joins TRBV4-1 and TRBJ2-7, with 9 bases that match TRBD1. The CDR3 runs to 15 residues. J gave up 3 bases and V 3 bases, and 6 bases lay outside the gene matches. Germline lookup yields CDR1 MGHRA and CDR2 YSYEKL.